This entry describes one T cell receptor (beta chain). The sample is drawn from a study of blood T cell repertoires in COVID-19. Background on the study: Sites across the United States, Italy and Spain contributed samples from acute and convalescent COVID-19. T cells, B-cell-depleted T cells, or PBMCs provided the cDNA or gDNA that served as material.

Authors' methods: Estimates of nucleated cell counts were drawn from the amplification of reference gene primers. Profiled with immunoSEQ multiplex PCR; TCRdb holds only in-frame clones, not every one. The V and J calls and clone size are taken from that table; D and trimming were inferred from the DNA. The profile covers roughly 45,000 clones, with roughly 80% appearing a single time and 5% to 6.5% taken by the ten largest. The V end lost 0 bases, the J end lost 3 bases, and 10 bases lay between the germline ends. CDR1 is SGHRS, CDR2 YFSETQ, per germline. The CDR3 length is 15 residues. Input material: peripheral blood. The rearrangement links TRBV5-1 to TRBJ2-1; D gene ambiguous. The sequence was obtained from a man aged 50 or older with active COVID-19. This chain's CDR3 is CASSLAQQYYNEQFF. The CDR3 DNA reads TGCGCCAGCAGCTTGGCACAGCAGTACTACAATGAGCAGTTCTTC.